These 11 T cell receptor beta chains originate from one sample sequenced in a study of blood T cells in healthy people across ages. Primers used in a second PCR of roughly 6 to 11 cycles were a sample-barcoded 5' primer and a J-beta primer mix. TCRdb passed the 5' RACE reads through MiXCR, listing each CDR3 protein once. Of about 640,000 distinct CDR3 sequences detected, 58% appear once; the ten largest clones hold approximately 37%. Sequenced: blood. The receptors shown here come from a man aged 55 to 69 in good health.

The chain uses TRBV6-6 and TRBJ2-4, with TRBD2 identical over 10 bases. The DNA end lines up better with TRBJ2-7; the J call may be wrong. This CDR3 has 17 amino acids. The V gene's germline CDR1 is MNHNY and CDR2 SVGAGI (reference sequence). The CDR3 DNA sequence: TGTGCCAGCAGTTCCCTTAAGACTAGCGGGCGAACCTACGAGCAGTACTTC. Translated, it gives CASSSLKTSGRTYEQYF.

This clonotype turned up a few times. The DNA of the CDR3 is TGCAGCGCTTGGTCTAATGAAAAACTGTTTTTT. Protein sequence: CSAWSNEKLFF. The chain recombines TRBV29-1 with TRBJ1-4, with D hard to call. The CDR3 sequence is 11 residues long. Germline CDR1 and CDR2: SQVTM and ANQGSEA. The V end lost 7 bases, the J end lost 3 bases, and 6 bases lay between the germline ends.

The CDR3: CSVEKEGSLSGANVLTF. CDR3 sequence (DNA): TGCAGCGTTGAGAAGGAGGGATCCCTCTCTGGGGCCAACGTCCTGACTTTC. The chain has TRBV29-1 and TRBJ2-6, with D tentatively TRBD2 (6 bases). The CDR3 length is 17 residues. V shed 3 bases and J shed 0 bases, with 15 bases lying between them. Germline loops: CDR1 SQVTM, CDR2 ANQGSEA. Full variable domain (outside the CDR3, taken from reference TRBV29-1 and TRBJ2-6): SAVISQKPSRDICQRGTSLTIQCQVDSQVTMMFWYRQQPGQSLTLIATANQGSEATYESGFVIDKFPISRPNLTFSTLTVSNMSPEDSSIYLCSVEKEGSLSGANVLTFGAGSRLTVL.

This clonotype was detected many times. The gene calls are TRBV29-1 and TRBJ2-1, with D unclear. This CDR3 comprises 16 residues. In germline, CDR1 is SQVTM, CDR2 ANQGSEA. The CDR3 coding sequence is TGCAGAGCTCTCCCCCCCCCAGGCGCAGAGAACAATGAGCAGTTCTTC. This gives the protein CRALPPPGAENNEQFF.

This clonotype was counted only a few times. The chain carries TRBV20-1 and TRBJ2-4; 7 nucleotides align to TRBD1. Judging by the DNA end, TRBJ2-5 fits better; the J call may be wrong. This CDR3 has 14 residues. Germline V gene data show CDR1 as DFQATT and CDR2 as SNEGSKA (reference sequence). The CDR3 protein is CSARELTGIETQYF. Here the CDR3 DNA reads TGCAGTGCTAGAGAATTGACAGGGATAGAGACCCAGTACTTC.

This clonotype was detected only a few times. The V call is TRBV15, the J call TRBJ2-4; TRBD1 agrees at 7 bases. The DNA end lines up better with TRBJ2-5; the J call may be wrong. CDR3 length equals 15 residues. Germline values: CDR1 LNHNV, CDR2 YYDKDF (reference sequence). The CDR3 is CATSIGTAGVETQYF. CDR3 in DNA: TGTGCCACCAGCATCGGGACAGCCGGAGTAGAGACCCAGTACTTC.

The chain couples TRBV20-1 to TRBJ1-1; TRBD1 agrees at 9 bases. CDR3 length equals 15 residues. The V and J ends lost 2 bases and 1 base, in that order; junction bases with no gene match: 5. Germline CDR1 and CDR2: DFQATT and SNEGSKA (reference sequence). The CDR3 nucleotides read TGCAGTGCTAGATCCGGACAGGGGACGAACACTGAAGCTTTCTTT. Its translation is CSARSGQGTNTEAFF.

The V gene is TRBV7-8, the J gene TRBJ2-1; no reliable D call. The length of the CDR3 is 13 residues. Germline assignment: CDR1 SGHVS and CDR2 FQNEAQ. The V end was cut by 4 bases, the J end by 5 bases, with 9 bases between. The CDR3 protein is CASSYTTDNEQFF. CDR3 nucleotides: TGTGCCAGCAGCTATACCACGGACAATGAGCAGTTCTTC. The entire variable domain, with the rest obtained from reference TRBV7-8 and TRBJ2-1, is as follows: GAGVSQSPRYKVAKRGQDVALRCDPISGHVSLFWYQQALGQGPEFLTYFQNEAQLDKSGLPSDRFFAERPEGSVSTLKIQRTQQEDSAVYLCASSYTTDNEQFFGPGTRLTVL.

This chain joins TRBV6-2 or TRBV6-3 and TRBJ1-2; TRBD1 aligns across 12 bases. V shed 5 bases and J 4 bases; nucleotides not matched to a gene: 11. Germline values: CDR1 MNHEY, CDR2 SVGEGT. This CDR3 has 17 amino acids. CDR3 amino acids: CASSPRDRGRLGYGYTF. The CDR3 DNA is TGTGCCAGCAGTCCCCGGGACAGGGGGCGTCTGGGCTATGGCTACACCTTC.

The chain employs TRBV18 and TRBJ2-1; 7 bases match TRBD1. Germline CDR1 is KGHSH and CDR2 is LQKENI. This CDR3 comprises 15 residues. V was pared by 5 bases and J by 8 bases, with 12 bases of the junction left unmatched. The CDR3 reads CASSAGDSPRDEQFF. CDR3 nucleotide sequence: TGTGCCAGCTCAGCTGGGGACAGTCCCAGGGATGAGCAGTTCTTC. The variable domain in full, completed from reference TRBV18 and TRBJ2-1, reads NAGVMQNPRHLVRRRGQEARLRCSPMKGHSHVYWYRQLPEEGLKFMVYLQKENIIDESGMPKERFSAEFPKEGPSILRIQQVVRGDSAAYFCASSAGDSPRDEQFFGPGTRLTVL.

The chain recombines TRBV4-2 with TRBJ1-2, with 8 positions matching TRBD1. Germline assignment: CDR1 LGHNA and CDR2 YNFKEQ. CDR3 length: 16 amino acids. V lost 1 base to trimming and J lost 2 bases; unmatched junction nucleotides: 6. The CDR3 reads CASSQVAGGGNYGYTF. As DNA, the CDR3 is TGTGCCAGCAGCCAAGTCGCAGGGGGCGGGAACTATGGCTACACCTTC.